This TCR beta chain was documented in a study of blood T cell repertoires in COVID-19. Trimming pared 1 base from V and 3 bases from J, leaving 10 bases between. Looked up from germline, CDR1 is SGHRS and CDR2 is YFSETQ. The CDR3 totals 14 residues. Methods used by the authors: Amplification from reference gene primers served as the basis for estimated nucleated cell counts. Method: immunoSEQ multiplex PCR; TCRdb's copy keeps in-frame clones and lacks some. The DNA was the basis for D and trimming; V, J and clone size are from that table. The sample consists of tens of thousands of clones, 82% of them appearing once.

The V call is TRBV5-1, the J call TRBJ2-5, with D perhaps matching TRBD2 (5 bases). The TCR originated in a man aged 50 or older with active or convalescent COVID-19. The sample taken for sequencing was peripheral blood. CDR3: CASSLKAGEETQYF. The CDR3 coding sequence is TGCGCCAGCAGCTTGAAGGCCGGGGAAGAGACCCAGTACTTC. The whole variable domain, filled in from reference TRBV5-1 and TRBJ2-5, reads KAGVTQTPRYLIKTRGQQVTLSCSPISGHRSVSWYQQTPGQGLQFLFEYFSETQRNKGNFPGRFSGRQFSNSRSEMNVSTLELGDSALYLCASSLKAGEETQYFGPGTRLLVL.